This is a list of T cell receptor beta chains from one sample in a study of control samples from healthy donors and cancer patients. Sequencing was performed with immunoSEQ multiplex PCR; in TCRdb, only in-frame clones are kept and a portion is missing. The sample contains about 180,000 clones, 85% to 95% of which appear only once. Material: blood. The origin of the receptors is a man younger than 45 in good health. The CDR3 runs from the conserved cysteine through the conserved F or W. D genes are given only for firm matches. A row's size may be missing; if present it is once, few, many or a size class.

>TRBJ1-5|TRBV6-1|-|-
TGTGCCAGCAGTGAAGCGCCAGTAGGACCGGGTCGTCGGCCCCAGCATTTT
CASSEAPVGPGRRPQHF
>TRBJ2-1|TRBV5-4|-|-
TGTGCCAGCAGCCTGGACTACAATGAGCAGTTCTTC
CASSLDYNEQFF
>TRBJ2-7|TRBV5-4|TRBD2|-
TGTGCCAGCAGCCCCGGGGTAGCGGGAGTCTACGAGCAGTACTTC
CASSPGVAGVYEQYF
>TRBJ2-5|TRBV5-1|TRBD1|-
TGCGCCAGCAGCTTGGACAGGGGAAAAGAGACCCAGTACTTC
CASSLDRGKETQYF
>TRBJ2-4|TRBV11-2|-|-
TGTGCCAGCAGCCAAGGGGACGTTGTAGCCAAAAACATTCAGTACTTC
CASSQGDVVAKNIQYF
>TRBJ2-3|TRBV3-1/TRBV3-2|TRBD1|once
TGTGCCAGCAGCCAAGATCTGTGGGACAGGGGACCAGATACGCAGTATTTT
CASSQDLWDRGPDTQYF
>TRBJ1-1|TRBV5-6|TRBD1|-
TGTGCCAGCAGTTGGGACAGGGGAACTGAAGCTTTCTTT
CASSWDRGTEAFF
>TRBJ1-2|TRBV30|-|once
TGTGCCTGGAACCCCCCGGGGCCCTATGGCTACACCTTC
CAWNPPGPYGYTF
>TRBJ1-1|TRBV29-1|-|-
TGCAGCGTTGAAAGGCAGGCTTTGAACACTGAAGCTTTCTTT
CSVERQALNTEAFF
>TRBJ2-7|TRBV28|-|-
TGTGCCAGCAGTATCGCTGGGGTACTCTCCGAGCAGTACTTC
CASSIAGVLSEQYF
>TRBJ2-5|TRBV7-7|TRBD2|few
TGTGCCAGCAGCCCAAACTATCTGACTAGCGAAGAGACCCAGTACTTC
CASSPNYLTSEETQYF
>TRBJ2-1|TRBV11-2|-|-
TGTGCCAGCAGCTCCCAAAACGAGCAGTTCTTC
CASSSQNEQFF
>TRBJ2-2|TRBV24-1|TRBD2|-
TGTGCCACCAGTGGGTCTCGGCTAGCGGCGAACACCGGGGAGCTGTTTTTT
CATSGSRLAANTGELFF